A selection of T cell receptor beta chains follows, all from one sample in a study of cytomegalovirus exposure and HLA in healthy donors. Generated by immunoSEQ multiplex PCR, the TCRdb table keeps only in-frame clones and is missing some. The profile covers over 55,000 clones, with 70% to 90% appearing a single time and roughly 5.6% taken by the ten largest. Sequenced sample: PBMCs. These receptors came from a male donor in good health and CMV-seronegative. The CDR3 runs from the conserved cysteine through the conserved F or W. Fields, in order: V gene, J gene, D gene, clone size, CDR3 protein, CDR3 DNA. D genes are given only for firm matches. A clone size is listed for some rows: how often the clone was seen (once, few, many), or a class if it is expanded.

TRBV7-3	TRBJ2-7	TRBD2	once	CASSLSGGQKYF	TGTGCCAGCAGCTTATCGGGGGGGCAGAAGTACTTC
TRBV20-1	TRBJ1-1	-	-	CSASSVAEAFF	TGCAGTGCTAGTTCCGTCGCTGAAGCTTTCTTT
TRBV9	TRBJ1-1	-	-	CASSVAGTGGSTEAFF	TGTGCCAGCAGCGTAGCTGGGACGGGGGGTAGCACTGAAGCTTTCTTT
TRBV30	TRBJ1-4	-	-	CAWSGPRGEKLFF	TGTGCCTGGAGTGGACCCCGAGGTGAAAAACTGTTTTTT
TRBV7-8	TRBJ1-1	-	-	CASSLNSQGNTEAFF	TGTGCCAGCAGCTTAAATTCTCAGGGGAACACTGAAGCTTTCTTT
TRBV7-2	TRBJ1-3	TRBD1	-	CASSPRTGTASGNTIYF	TGTGCCAGCAGCCCTAGAACCGGGACAGCCTCTGGAAACACCATATATTTT
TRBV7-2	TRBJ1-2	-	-	CASSLLGAEEVGYTF	TGTGCCAGCAGCTTATTGGGGGCAGAGGAGGTCGGCTACACCTTC
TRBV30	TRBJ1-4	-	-	CAWREQGRDEKLFF	TGTGCCTGGAGGGAACAGGGCCGTGATGAAAAACTGTTTTTT
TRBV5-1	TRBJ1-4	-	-	CASSLDGLGNEKLFF	TGCGCCAGCAGCTTGGACGGACTCGGTAATGAAAAACTGTTTTTT
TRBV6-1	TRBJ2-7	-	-	CASSEVRGSYEQYF	TGTGCCAGCAGTGAAGTCAGGGGTTCCTACGAGCAGTACTTC
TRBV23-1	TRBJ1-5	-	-	CASSHLRNQPQHF	TGCGCCAGCAGTCACCTCCGCAATCAGCCCCAGCATTTT
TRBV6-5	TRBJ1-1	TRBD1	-	CASSSYRGWAFF	TGTGCCAGCAGTTCGTACAGGGGATGGGCTTTCTTT
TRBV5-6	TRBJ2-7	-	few	CASSFYLNEQYF	TGTGCCAGCAGCTTCTACTTAAACGAGCAGTACTTC
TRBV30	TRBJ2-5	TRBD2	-	CASLQSGGIETQYF	TGTGCCTCCCTCCAAAGCGGGGGGATTGAGACCCAGTACTTC
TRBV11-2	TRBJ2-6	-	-	CASSPSIGANVLTF	TGTGCCAGCAGCCCATCCATCGGGGCCAACGTCCTGACTTTC
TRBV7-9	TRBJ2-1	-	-	CASSLALGRNEQFF	TGTGCCAGCAGCTTAGCGCTCGGTCGGAATGAGCAGTTCTTC
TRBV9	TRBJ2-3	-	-	CASSSVRGTDTQYF	TGTGCCAGCAGCTCCGTACGGGGTACAGATACGCAGTATTTT
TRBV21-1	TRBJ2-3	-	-	CASGTGLVDTQYF	TGTGCCAGCGGGACAGGGCTGGTAGATACGCAGTATTTT
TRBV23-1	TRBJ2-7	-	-	CASSQSVASRPWEQYF	TGCGCCAGCAGTCAATCGGTCGCTAGCAGGCCTTGGGAGCAGTACTTC
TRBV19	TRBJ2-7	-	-	CASSFGGGGGEQYF	TGTGCCAGTAGTTTCGGTGGAGGGGGCGGCGAGCAGTACTTC
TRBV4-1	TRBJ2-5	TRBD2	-	CASSQSGIGTPEETQYF	TGCGCCAGCAGCCAAAGCGGGATCGGGACTCCCGAAGAGACCCAGTACTTC
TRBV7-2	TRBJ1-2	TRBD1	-	CASSLGRGLQSGYGYTF	TGTGCCAGCAGCTTAGGCAGGGGGCTGCAGTCGGGCTATGGCTACACCTTC
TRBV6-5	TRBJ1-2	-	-	CASRPNDETRGYTF	TGTGCCAGCAGGCCTAACGATGAAACTCGGGGCTACACCTTC
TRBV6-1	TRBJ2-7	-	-	CASSEALPGYEQYF	TGTGCCAGCAGTGAAGCGCTTCCCGGCTACGAGCAGTACTTC
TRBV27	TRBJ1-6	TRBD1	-	CASSSRTGGFYNSPLHF	TGTGCCAGCAGTTCGAGGACAGGGGGCTTCTATAATTCACCCCTCCACTTT
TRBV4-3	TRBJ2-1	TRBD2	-	CASSQDPLAGDEQFF	TGCGCCAGCAGCCAAGATCCCCTAGCGGGGGACGAGCAGTTCTTC
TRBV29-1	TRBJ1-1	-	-	CSVEELGAQAFF	TGCAGCGTTGAAGAACTTGGAGCGCAAGCTTTCTTT
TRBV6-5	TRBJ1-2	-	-	CASSYSSDSMVNGYTF	TGTGCCAGCAGTTACTCTTCGGACAGTATGGTCAACGGCTACACCTTC
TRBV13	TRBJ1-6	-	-	CASSPQTGSKNSPLHF	TGTGCCAGCAGCCCTCAGACCGGGTCCAAGAATTCACCCCTCCACTTT
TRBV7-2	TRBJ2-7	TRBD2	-	CASSLGPGGVDEQYF	TGTGCCAGCAGCTTGGGTCCTGGGGGGGTTGACGAGCAGTACTTC
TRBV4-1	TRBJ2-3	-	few	CASSQAGTLGTDTQYF	TGCGCCAGCAGCCAAGCCGGGACTTTGGGCACAGATACGCAGTATTTT
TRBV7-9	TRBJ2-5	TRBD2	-	CASSATGTREETQYF	TGTGCCAGCAGCGCGACCGGGACTAGGGAAGAGACCCAGTACTTC
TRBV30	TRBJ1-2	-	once	CACPRTVIGYTF	TGTGCCTGCCCGCGAACTGTTATTGGCTACACCTTC
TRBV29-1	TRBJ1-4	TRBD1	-	CSVGQGGNEKLFF	TGCAGCGTTGGACAGGGGGGGAATGAAAAACTGTTTTTT